This entry is about one T cell receptor beta chain. The sample originates from a study of blood T cell repertoires in COVID-19. Study overall: COVID-19 samples from acute and convalescent phases originated in the United States, Italy and Spain. Nucleic acid was either cDNA or gDNA, and it came from T cells, B-cell-depleted T cells, or PBMCs.

Authors' methods: By means of reference gene primer amplification, nucleated cell counts were estimated. Measured with immunoSEQ multiplex PCR; TCRdb has only the in-frame clones, and not every one. Clone size and V and J calls were adopted from that table, with D and trimming inferred from the DNA. The sample holds approximately 90,000 clones, about nine tenths seen once. The material sequenced was peripheral blood. This clonotype originated in a woman in her 70s with acute or convalescent COVID-19.

Here the CDR3 reads CAILRDSLYGYTF. In DNA form, the CDR3 reads TGTGCCATCCTCCGGGACAGTCTTTATGGCTACACCTTC. The genes are TRBV28 and TRBJ1-2; TRBD1 aligns across 7 bases. J gave up 5 bases and V 10 bases, and 10 bases lay outside the gene matches. The length of the CDR3 is 13 residues. CDR1 MDHEN and CDR2 SYDVKM come from the germline V gene.